This T cell receptor (beta chain) emerged from a study of shared clonotypes between healthy human individuals. Study as a whole: Each donor's CD4 naive and CD4 memory cells filled three plates apiece, CD8 naive two, and CD8 memory one.

Sequencing used immunoSEQ multiplex PCR; TCRdb keeps in-frame clones, though not all of them. The table records about 2.1 million clones, around 93% of them present only once. The CDR3 extends over 16 amino acids. Germline lookup yields CDR1 MDHEN and CDR2 SYDVKM. J lost 4 bases, V lost 4 bases, and 11 bases had no gene match. Naive CD8 cells comprised CD45RO-negative, CCR7-positively selected cells, excluding terminally differentiated effector memory CD45RA+ cells. Caucasian adults living in Nashville, Tennessee, provided all samples. For this clone: Antigen: not known.

Study observations and caveats: With four donors compared, 4% to 5% of naive CD4 clonotypes were shared. Clonotypes which were not shared had lower generation probabilities than clonotypes that all four donors shared.

The sequence was collected from a man younger than 30 in good health. Some clones in this sample may be carry-over from other donors' samples. The V and J genes are TRBV28 and TRBJ2-3; 7 bases align to TRBD2. Sequencing input: naive CD8+ T cells from PBMCs. CDR3 sequence reads: CASSSPPGEGPDTQYF. Written as DNA, the CDR3 is TGTGCCAGCAGTTCCCCTCCGGGGGAGGGGCCAGATACGCAGTATTTT.